The rows below give T cell receptor beta chains drawn from one sample of a study of CD8 T cells in Susac syndrome. MiXCR, run by TCRdb on the immunoSEQ multiplex PCR reads, gives a single entry per CDR3 protein. The data show some 160,000 distinct CDR3 sequences, 85% to 95% seen once. The sample consisted of CD8+ T cells from PBMCs. The origin of the receptors is a human donor with multiple sclerosis. Each CDR3 is given with its conserved first and last residue. Each record gives: CDR3 DNA, CDR3 protein, clone size, D gene, J gene, V gene. The D gene is left open where the match is weak. Some rows mark clone size as missing; the rest say once, few, many or name a class of expanded clone.

CDR3nt: TGTGCCACCAGCGTCCCTGGGACAGGGGCTAACTATGGCTACACCTTC; CDR3aa: CATSVPGTGANYGYTF; abundance: -; d_gene: TRBD1; j_gene: TRBJ1-2; v_gene: TRBV15
CDR3nt: TGTATGAACACCGGGGAGCTGTTTTTT; CDR3aa: CMNTGELFF; abundance: -; d_gene: -; j_gene: TRBJ2-2; v_gene: TRBV28
CDR3nt: TGTGCCAGCAGCCAAGTCGTCTCCAGACTTTACAATGAGCAGTTCTTC; CDR3aa: CASSQVVSRLYNEQFF; abundance: -; d_gene: -; j_gene: TRBJ2-1; v_gene: TRBV4-2
CDR3nt: TGTGCCAGCAGTCCCCCTCCCGATGAGCAGTTCTTC; CDR3aa: CASSPPPDEQFF; abundance: -; d_gene: -; j_gene: TRBJ2-1; v_gene: TRBV12-3/TRBV12-4
CDR3nt: TGTGCCTGGAGTGTATGGGGTTTGGGCACTGAAGCTTTCTTT; CDR3aa: CAWSVWGLGTEAFF; abundance: once; d_gene: -; j_gene: TRBJ1-1; v_gene: TRBV30
CDR3nt: TGTGCCAGCGCGAGGGGGGTCGGACAAGTCAACTACAATGAGCAGTTCTTC; CDR3aa: CASARGVGQVNYNEQFF; abundance: -; d_gene: -; j_gene: TRBJ2-1; v_gene: TRBV5-6
CDR3nt: TGTGCCTGGAGTGTTGGTCGAGGTTACGAGCAGTACTTC; CDR3aa: CAWSVGRGYEQYF; abundance: -; d_gene: -; j_gene: TRBJ2-7; v_gene: TRBV30
CDR3nt: TGTGCCAGCAGCGCCGGGACTAACTATGGCTACACCTTC; CDR3aa: CASSAGTNYGYTF; abundance: few; d_gene: -; j_gene: TRBJ1-2; v_gene: TRBV9
CDR3nt: TGTGCCAGCAGTTTACTGACAGGGGAAGCTTTCTTT; CDR3aa: CASSLLTGEAFF; abundance: -; d_gene: TRBD1; j_gene: TRBJ1-1; v_gene: TRBV27
CDR3nt: TGTGCCAGCAGTTTAACCCGGGACCACCTGGAGCATGAGCAGTTCTTC; CDR3aa: CASSLTRDHLEHEQFF; abundance: -; d_gene: -; j_gene: TRBJ2-1; v_gene: TRBV27
CDR3nt: TGCAGCGTTGGTCTTTACAATGAGCAGTTCTTC; CDR3aa: CSVGLYNEQFF; abundance: -; d_gene: -; j_gene: TRBJ2-1; v_gene: TRBV29-1
CDR3nt: TGTGCCAGCAGCCCTTTCCCCAGCGGGGAGCTGTTTTTT; CDR3aa: CASSPFPSGELFF; abundance: once; d_gene: -; j_gene: TRBJ2-2; v_gene: TRBV27
CDR3nt: TGTGCCAGCAGCTTGTACCCCGGGACAGGGCTTAATGAGCAGTTCTTC; CDR3aa: CASSLYPGTGLNEQFF; abundance: -; d_gene: TRBD1; j_gene: TRBJ2-1; v_gene: TRBV11-2
CDR3nt: TGTGCCAGCAGCATATCGTATCCCCGGTACAATGAGCAGTTCTTC; CDR3aa: CASSISYPRYNEQFF; abundance: -; d_gene: -; j_gene: TRBJ2-1; v_gene: TRBV7-9
CDR3nt: TGTGCCTGGAGTGTCTGGCAGTCCCAATCCCAAGAAAAACTGTTTTTT; CDR3aa: CAWSVWQSQSQEKLFF; abundance: -; d_gene: -; j_gene: TRBJ1-4; v_gene: TRBV30
CDR3nt: TGTGCCAGCAGCTTAGCTCTTCCCGACCCCTATGGCTACACCTTC; CDR3aa: CASSLALPDPYGYTF; abundance: -; d_gene: -; j_gene: TRBJ1-2; v_gene: TRBV13
CDR3nt: TGTGCCAGCAGTTACGGAGGGGAATTGAGCACAGATACGCAGTATTTT; CDR3aa: CASSYGGELSTDTQYF; abundance: -; d_gene: -; j_gene: TRBJ2-3; v_gene: TRBV6-6
CDR3nt: TGCGCCAGCAGCTTGGAGGACAGGACGAACACTGAAGCTTTCTTT; CDR3aa: CASSLEDRTNTEAFF; abundance: -; d_gene: TRBD1; j_gene: TRBJ1-1; v_gene: TRBV5-1
CDR3nt: TGTGCCAGCAGCCAAGGGGGGCCGTTTGAGCAGTTCTTC; CDR3aa: CASSQGGPFEQFF; abundance: once; d_gene: -; j_gene: TRBJ2-1; v_gene: TRBV3-1
CDR3nt: TGTGCCAGCAGCTTAAGGTCGCGGGGTCGCGATAATGAAAAACTGTTTTTT; CDR3aa: CASSLRSRGRDNEKLFF; abundance: -; d_gene: -; j_gene: TRBJ1-4; v_gene: TRBV7-9
CDR3nt: TGCAGCGTTGAAGGACCTAAATACGAGCAGTACTTC; CDR3aa: CSVEGPKYEQYF; abundance: -; d_gene: -; j_gene: TRBJ2-7; v_gene: TRBV29-1
CDR3nt: TGTGCCAGCACGAATCGAGGGGGTAGCACAGATACGCAGTATTTT; CDR3aa: CASTNRGGSTDTQYF; abundance: -; d_gene: -; j_gene: TRBJ2-3; v_gene: TRBV27
CDR3nt: TGTGCCAGTAGTGGACAGGGGCCGGGGAATTCACCCCTCCACTTT; CDR3aa: CASSGQGPGNSPLHF; abundance: -; d_gene: TRBD1; j_gene: TRBJ1-6; v_gene: TRBV19
CDR3nt: TGTGCCAGCAGCGCCCGCGGACTTGGGCTCTACGAGCAGTACTTC; CDR3aa: CASSARGLGLYEQYF; abundance: -; d_gene: -; j_gene: TRBJ2-7; v_gene: TRBV9
CDR3nt: TGTGCCAGCAGTTTATTCCTCAAAAACATTCAGTACTTC; CDR3aa: CASSLFLKNIQYF; abundance: -; d_gene: -; j_gene: TRBJ2-4; v_gene: TRBV28
CDR3nt: TGCAGCGTTGCTGGGGACAGCTCTGGGGCCAACGTCCTGACTTTC; CDR3aa: CSVAGDSSGANVLTF; abundance: -; d_gene: TRBD1; j_gene: TRBJ2-6; v_gene: TRBV29-1
CDR3nt: TGTGCCTGGAGTCATGGGACTAGCGGCCCTAGCACAGATACGCAGTATTTT; CDR3aa: CAWSHGTSGPSTDTQYF; abundance: -; d_gene: TRBD2; j_gene: TRBJ2-3; v_gene: TRBV30
CDR3nt: TGCGCCAGCAGCTCGACAGGGAGGAGCACTGAAGCTTTCTTT; CDR3aa: CASSSTGRSTEAFF; abundance: -; d_gene: TRBD1; j_gene: TRBJ1-1; v_gene: TRBV5-1
CDR3nt: TGCAGCGTAGAAACCGCGAATGACTACTATGGCTACACCTTC; CDR3aa: CSVETANDYYGYTF; abundance: -; d_gene: -; j_gene: TRBJ1-2; v_gene: TRBV29-1
CDR3nt: TGTGCCAGCAGTCCCACCGGACAGGGGAGAGATGGCTACACCTTC; CDR3aa: CASSPTGQGRDGYTF; abundance: -; d_gene: TRBD1; j_gene: TRBJ1-2; v_gene: TRBV12-3/TRBV12-4
CDR3nt: TGCAGTGCTAGAGTGGGGAGTCAGCCCCAGCATTTT; CDR3aa: CSARVGSQPQHF; abundance: -; d_gene: -; j_gene: TRBJ1-5; v_gene: TRBV20-1
CDR3nt: TGTGCCAGCGCCTTGGAGCTCTCGCGTCACAATGAGCAGTTCTTC; CDR3aa: CASALELSRHNEQFF; abundance: -; d_gene: -; j_gene: TRBJ2-1; v_gene: TRBV7-8
CDR3nt: TGCAGCGTCCCTAGACGAAATGAGCAGTTCTTC; CDR3aa: CSVPRRNEQFF; abundance: once; d_gene: -; j_gene: TRBJ2-1; v_gene: TRBV29-1